This TCR beta chain was captured in a study of vaccination and CD4 T cells after COVID-19. Study-wide background: Researchers treated control cultures with a CEFX pool, an HIV-1 Nef pool, or no peptide.

Per germline, CDR1 MDHEN and CDR2 SYDVKM. The ends lost 4 bases at V and 5 bases at J; junction bases unmatched: 10. The CDR3 has 16 residues. Indicated treatment: 10-day PBMC culture with coronavirus spike peptide pools or control peptides (ViraFEST assay). Each well received some 2.2 million PBMCs, cultured with around 10 IU/ml IL-2 and 8 to 10 ug/ml peptide pools. CD4+ T cells that had been cultured provided DNA sequenced with the Oncomine TCR Beta short-read assay. The source of extracted genomic DNA was cultured CD4+ T cells. A single record per CDR3 protein comes from TCRdb applying MiXCR to the PCR reads. Of some 16,000 distinct CDR3 sequences listed, around three fifths are singletons. Concerning this clonotype: Its antigen is not identified.

Sequencing was carried out using CD4+ T cells from blood, cultured in vitro. This clonotype was sampled from a human donor who had recovered from COVID-19. The chain joins TRBV28 to TRBJ1-5; 8 bases match TRBD1. CDR3 coding DNA: TGTGCCAGCAGTTCTCTTGGGCCAGGGGGCTATCAGCCCCAGCATTTT. Its protein is CASSSLGPGGYQPQHF.